The sequence of this T cell receptor beta chain was determined in a study of memory CD4+ T cells and cytomegalovirus serostatus. The sort gate was single viable CD3+CD4+CD8-CD45RO+ cells for memory CD4+ T cells. Only in-frame clones appear in the TCRdb table, and some are missing; sequencing was by immunoSEQ multiplex PCR. The sample has 50,000 or so clones, about three quarters seen once; the top ten hold more than 1.1%. Germline CDR1 SGHAT, CDR2 FQDESV (reference sequence). V lost 7 bases to trimming and J lost 0 bases, with 13 bases between them. The CDR3 has 15 amino acids. The sequenced material came from memory CD4+ T cells from blood. The gene calls are TRBV11-1 and TRBJ2-1; D not resolved. The receptor comes from an adult in good health and CMV-seropositive. The DNA of the CDR3 is TGTGCCAGCACCAAGACGGTGAGCTCCTACAATGAGCAGTTCTTC. Its protein is CASTKTVSSYNEQFF. Full variable domain (remainder filled in from reference TRBV11-1 and TRBJ2-1): EAEVAQSPRYKITEKSQAVAFWCDPISGHATLYWYRQILGQGPELLVQFQDESVVDDSQLPKDRFSAERLKGVDSTLKIQPAELGDSAMYLCASTKTVSSYNEQFFGPGTRLTVL.